The 19 T cell receptor beta chains listed next were all sequenced from one sample in a study of cytomegalovirus exposure and HLA in healthy donors. A multiplex PCR was run with 60 Vbeta primers and 13 Jbeta primers. Some clones are missing from TCRdb's copy, which holds only in-frame ones; the method was immunoSEQ multiplex PCR. In the table there are 130,000 or so clones, about three quarters of which are singletons. Material: PBMCs. The receptors derive from a woman aged 18-29 years in good health and CMV-seronegative.

The chain combines TRBV6-4 with TRBJ1-1; D unresolved. The CDR3 loop spans 14 amino acids. From germline, CDR1 is MRHNA and CDR2 SNTAGT. Trimming pared 5 bases from V and 3 bases from J, leaving 13 bases between. The CDR3 DNA sequence: TGTGCCAGCAGTAGCGAGGCGGGGTACACTGAAGCTTTCTTT. Translated, it gives CASSSEAGYTEAFF.

The V call is TRBV7-9, the J call TRBJ2-5, with 7 nucleotides matching TRBD2. The length of the CDR3 is 17 residues. The V and J ends lost 5 bases and 4 bases, in that order; junction bases with no gene match: 16. Germline V gene sequence: CDR1 SEHNR, CDR2 FQNEAQ (reference sequence). The CDR3 reads CASSRDTSGRPGETQYF. The CDR3 DNA reads as TGTGCCAGCAGCCGCGATACCTCCGGGAGGCCCGGAGAGACCCAGTACTTC.

The V gene is TRBV7-9, the J gene TRBJ2-1; D unresolved. Trimming took 3 bases from V and 4 from J, leaving 7 bases between them. CDR3 size: 13 residues. Looked up from germline, CDR1 is SEHNR and CDR2 is FQNEAQ (reference sequence). The CDR3 region has the DNA TGTGCCAGCAGCTTGGCACGATACAATGAGCAGTTCTTC. It codes for CASSLARYNEQFF.

The gene calls are TRBV19 and TRBJ1-3, with D hard to call. Trimming left V 4 bases short and J 0 bases short, with 7 bases between. This CDR3 has 14 residues. Germline V gene data show CDR1 as LNHDA and CDR2 as SQIVND (reference sequence). The CDR3 spells CASSNVYSGNTIYF. The CDR3 nucleotides read TGTGCCAGTAGTAATGTATACTCTGGAAACACCATATATTTT.

In its sample, this clone was seen a few times. The chain recombines TRBV6-1 with TRBJ1-2, with TRBD1 matching 9 bases. J gave up 7 bases and V 5 bases, and 5 bases lay outside the gene matches. In germline, CDR1 is MNHNS, CDR2 SASEGT. The CDR3 is made up of 13 amino acids. CDR3 amino acids: CASSSRQGGGYTF. DNA of the CDR3: TGTGCCAGCAGTTCGCGACAGGGGGGTGGCTACACCTTC.

The chain joins TRBV5-6 to TRBJ1-4; 9 bases align to TRBD1. There are 17 residues in the CDR3. V lost 3 bases to trimming and J lost 0 bases; unmatched junction nucleotides: 6. Per germline, CDR1 SGHDT and CDR2 YYEEEE. CDR3 loop: CASSSGQGIATNEKLFF. The DNA of the CDR3 is TGTGCCAGCAGCTCCGGACAGGGGATAGCAACTAATGAAAAACTGTTTTTT.

The chain uses TRBV5-1 and TRBJ2-7, with 7 bases fitting TRBD1. Trimming removed 4 bases from V and 6 bases from J; junction bases left unmatched: 10. Germline-derived CDR1 and CDR2 are SGHRS and YFSETQ. The CDR3 spans 14 residues. CDR3 sequence reads: CASSRQRDSLEQYF. DNA for the CDR3: TGCGCCAGCAGCCGCCAGAGGGACAGCCTCGAGCAGTACTTC.

The chain is built from TRBV21-1 and TRBJ2-7; TRBD1 was called by the table and not checked on the DNA. TRBV21-1 is an annotated pseudogene. The CDR3 totals 14 residues. CDR3 sequence: CASSSWTDCYEQYF. CDR3 nucleotide sequence: TGTGCCAGCAGCTCTTGGACAGACTGCTACGAGCAGTACTTC.

Details on this clone: One end of the junction is discordant with germline, which a read error may explain. The J gene is TRBJ2-5, the V gene TRBV30, with 9 positions matching TRBD2. Germline CDR1 and CDR2: GTSNPN and SVGIG (reference sequence). This CDR3 contains 16 residues. CDR3 in amino acids: CAWSVKAGGNQEAQYF. CDR3 nucleotide sequence: TGTGCCTGGAGTGTAAAGGCGGGGGGGAATCAAGAGGCCCAGTACTTC.

This clone has just a few counts. For the CDR3, the DNA is TGTGCCAGCGCCAGGGGGTACGAGCAGTACTTC. This codes for CASARGYEQYF. V usage is TRBV25-1 and J usage is TRBJ2-7; 7 bases are shared with TRBD1. This CDR3 contains 11 residues. Germline V gene lookup returns CDR1 MGHDK and CDR2 SYGVNS. The V gene end was trimmed by 8 bases and the J gene end by 4 bases; junction bases not matched to a gene: 2.

The chain joins TRBV2 to TRBJ2-1; possible D gene TRBD2, 5 bases. This CDR3 is built from 13 residues. V lost 3 bases and J 7 bases, leaving 10 bases between the germline ends. Germline lookup yields CDR1 SNHLY and CDR2 FYNNEI. This chain's CDR3 is CASSEALDNEQFF. CDR3 sequence (DNA): TGTGCCAGCAGTGAGGCACTAGATAATGAGCAGTTCTTC.

The V and J genes are TRBV18 and TRBJ1-1, with unresolved D. Germline CDR1 KGHSH, CDR2 LQKENI. The CDR3 has 13 amino acids. V was clipped by 3 bases and J by 5 bases, with 10 bases between them. CDR3 in amino acids: CASSPGVRTEAFF. The CDR3, as DNA: TGTGCCAGCTCACCCGGGGTTCGGACTGAAGCTTTCTTT.

This clone was recorded only once. The chain employs TRBV9 and TRBJ1-2; a weak D match, TRBD1 (5 bases). V lost 4 bases, J lost 6 bases, and 10 bases lay in between. Per the germline V gene, CDR1 is SGDLS and CDR2 is YYNGEE. This CDR3 comprises 12 residues. Here the CDR3 reads CASSSSGDGYTF. The CDR3 DNA reads as TGTGCCAGCAGCTCGTCGGGGGATGGCTACACCTTC.

J is TRBJ1-5 and V is TRBV30, with TRBD1 matching over 8 bases. The CDR3 is made up of 14 amino acids. Germline CDR1 is GTSNPN and CDR2 is SVGIG (reference sequence). The ends lost 2 bases at V and 2 bases at J; junction bases unmatched: 2. The CDR3 region has the DNA TGTGCCTGGAGTAAGGACAGGGGCAATCAGCCCCAGCATTTT. Its protein product is CAWSKDRGNQPQHF.

Worth noting for this clone: Mismatch with germline at one junction end may stem from a read error. The J gene is TRBJ2-3, the V gene TRBV6-6; D gene unclear. The CDR3 extends over 13 amino acids. CDR1 and CDR2 from the germline V gene are MNHNY and SVGAGI (reference sequence). The CDR3 sequence is CASSGLPTDMQYF. The CDR3 bases are TGTGCCAGCAGCGGTCTGCCCACAGATATGCAGTATTTT.

The chain has TRBV5-6 and TRBJ2-4, with D perhaps TRBD1 (6 bases). V lost 4 bases and J 6 bases, leaving 14 bases between the germline ends. The CDR3 extends over 14 amino acids. Germline loops: CDR1 SGHDT, CDR2 YYEEEE. CDR3: CASSNARGGNIQYF. The DNA of the CDR3 is TGTGCCAGCAGCAATGCGCGAGGGGGAAACATTCAGTACTTC.

This clone was observed a few times. The J gene is TRBJ2-2, the V gene TRBV7-7; possibly TRBD2 for D (6 bases). This CDR3 has 15 amino acids. The germline V gene has CDR1 SSHAT and CDR2 FNYEAQ (reference sequence). V gave up 5 bases and J gave up 3 bases, with 13 bases separating them. In DNA form, the CDR3 reads TGTGCCAGCAGCCAAGTGGGGGGTGACACCGGGGAGCTGTTTTTT. Protein sequence: CASSQVGGDTGELFF.

V gene TRBV5-4 combines with J gene TRBJ2-1, with D possibly TRBD2 on 5 matching bases. Trimming took 2 bases from V and 3 from J, leaving 15 bases between them. The length of the CDR3 is 16 residues. Germline CDR1 reads SGHNT; CDR2 reads YYREEE (reference sequence). The CDR3 nucleotides read TGTGCCAGCAGCTTTGCCGCTTCGGGGTTCTACAATGAGCAGTTCTTC. Translation gives CASSFAASGFYNEQFF.

The rearrangement uses TRBV11-2 and TRBJ2-3; D gene unclear. Germline CDR1 reads SGHAT; CDR2 reads FQNNGV. The ends were cut back, 0 bases at V and 5 bases at J, with 6 bases in the middle. The CDR3 is made up of 13 amino acids. DNA of the CDR3: TGTGCCAGCAGCTTAGATTTCCGAGATACGCAGTATTTT. Translation gives CASSLDFRDTQYF.